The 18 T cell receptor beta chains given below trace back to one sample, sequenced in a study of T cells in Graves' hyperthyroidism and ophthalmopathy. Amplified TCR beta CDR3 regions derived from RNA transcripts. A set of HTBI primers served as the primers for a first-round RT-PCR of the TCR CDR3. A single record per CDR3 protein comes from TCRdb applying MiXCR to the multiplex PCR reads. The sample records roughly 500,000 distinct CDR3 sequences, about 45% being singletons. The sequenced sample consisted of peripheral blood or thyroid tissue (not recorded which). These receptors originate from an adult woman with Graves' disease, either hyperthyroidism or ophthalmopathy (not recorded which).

CDR3 region: CASSKTPGQGAGELFF. CDR3 nucleotide sequence: TGTGCCAGCAGTAAGACGCCGGGACAGGGTGCCGGGGAGCTGTTTTTT. The chain carries TRBV27 and TRBJ2-2, with 9 bases fitting TRBD1. CDR1 and CDR2 from the germline V gene are MNHEY and SMNVEV (reference sequence). The CDR3 extends over 16 amino acids. The V gene end was trimmed by 5 bases and the J gene end by 6 bases; junction bases not matched to a gene: 10.

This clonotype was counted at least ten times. CDR3 sequence (DNA): TGTGCCAGCAGCTGGGACTACACAGATACGCAGTATTTT. This codes for CASSWDYTDTQYF. This sequence joins TRBV11-2 and TRBJ2-3, with 7 bases aligning to TRBD2. Germline V gene sequence: CDR1 SGHAT, CDR2 FQNNGV. The CDR3 contains 13 residues. V lost 4 bases to trimming and J lost 2 bases; unmatched junction nucleotides: 0.

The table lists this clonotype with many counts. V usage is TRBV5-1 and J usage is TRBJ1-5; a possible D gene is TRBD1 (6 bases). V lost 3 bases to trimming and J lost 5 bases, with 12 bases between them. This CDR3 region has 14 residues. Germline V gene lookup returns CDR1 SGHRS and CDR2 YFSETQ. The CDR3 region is CASSSGQPDQPQHF. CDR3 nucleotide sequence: TGCGCCAGCAGCTCCGGACAGCCCGATCAGCCCCAGCATTTT.

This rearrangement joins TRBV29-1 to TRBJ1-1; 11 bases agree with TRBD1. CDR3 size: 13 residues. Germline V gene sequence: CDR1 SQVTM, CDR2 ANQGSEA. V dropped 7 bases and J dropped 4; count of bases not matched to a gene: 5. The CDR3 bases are TGCAGCGGTATCGGACAGGGGGCCACTGAAGCTTTCTTT. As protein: CSGIGQGATEAFF.

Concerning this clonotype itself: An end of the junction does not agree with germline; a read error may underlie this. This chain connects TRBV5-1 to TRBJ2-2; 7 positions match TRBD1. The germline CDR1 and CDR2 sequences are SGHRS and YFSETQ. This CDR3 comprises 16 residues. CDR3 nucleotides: TGCGCCAGCAGCTGGACAGGACCCATGAACACTGGGGAGCTGTTTTTT. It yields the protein CASSWTGPMNTGELFF.

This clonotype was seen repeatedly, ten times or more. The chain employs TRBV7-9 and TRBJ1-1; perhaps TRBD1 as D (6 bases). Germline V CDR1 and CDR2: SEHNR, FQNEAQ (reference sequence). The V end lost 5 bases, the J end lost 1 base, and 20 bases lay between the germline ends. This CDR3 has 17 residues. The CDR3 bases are TGTGCCAGCAGCCCCATAGAGTTGGGGGGGCAGAACACTGAAGCTTTCTTT. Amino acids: CASSPIELGGQNTEAFF.

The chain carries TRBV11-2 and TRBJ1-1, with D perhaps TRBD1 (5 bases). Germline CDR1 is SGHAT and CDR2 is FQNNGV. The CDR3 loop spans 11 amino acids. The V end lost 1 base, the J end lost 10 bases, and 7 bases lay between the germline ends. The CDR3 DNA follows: TGTGCCAGCAGCTTAGGGGGGGGAGCTTTCTTT. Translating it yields CASSLGGGAFF.

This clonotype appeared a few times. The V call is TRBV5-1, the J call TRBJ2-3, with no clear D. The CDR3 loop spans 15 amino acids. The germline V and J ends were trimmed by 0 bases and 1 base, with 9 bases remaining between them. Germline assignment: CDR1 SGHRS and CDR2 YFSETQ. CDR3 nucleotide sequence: TGCGCCAGCAGCTTGGAGACTCCGGGCACAGATACGCAGTATTTT. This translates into CASSLETPGTDTQYF.

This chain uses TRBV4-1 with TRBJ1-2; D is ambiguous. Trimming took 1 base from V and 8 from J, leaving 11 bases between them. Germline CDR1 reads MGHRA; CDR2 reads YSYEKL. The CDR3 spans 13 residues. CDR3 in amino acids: CASSQVGGLGYTF. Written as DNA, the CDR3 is TGCGCCAGCAGCCAAGTGGGAGGACTCGGCTACACCTTC.

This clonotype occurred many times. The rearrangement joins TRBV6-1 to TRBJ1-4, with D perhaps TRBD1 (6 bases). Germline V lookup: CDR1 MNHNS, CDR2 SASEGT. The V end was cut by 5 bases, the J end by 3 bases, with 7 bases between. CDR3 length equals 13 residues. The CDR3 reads CASSRTANEKLFF. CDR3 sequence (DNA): TGTGCCAGCAGTCGGACAGCTAATGAAAAACTGTTTTTT.

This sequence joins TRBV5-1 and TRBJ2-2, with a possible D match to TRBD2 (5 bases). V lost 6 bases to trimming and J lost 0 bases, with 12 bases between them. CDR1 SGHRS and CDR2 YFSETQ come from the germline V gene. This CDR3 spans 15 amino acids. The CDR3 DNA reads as TGCGCCAGCACCGGTAGACTATCGAACACCGGGGAGCTGTTTTTT. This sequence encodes CASTGRLSNTGELFF.

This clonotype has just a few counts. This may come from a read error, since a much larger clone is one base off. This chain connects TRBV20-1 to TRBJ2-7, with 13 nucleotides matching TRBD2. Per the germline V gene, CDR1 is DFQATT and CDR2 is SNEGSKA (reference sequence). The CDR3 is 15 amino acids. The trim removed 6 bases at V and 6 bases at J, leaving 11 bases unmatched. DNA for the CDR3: TGCAGTGCCACAACTGGACTAGCGGGAGTAAGCGAGCAGTACTTC. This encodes CSATTGLAGVSEQYF.

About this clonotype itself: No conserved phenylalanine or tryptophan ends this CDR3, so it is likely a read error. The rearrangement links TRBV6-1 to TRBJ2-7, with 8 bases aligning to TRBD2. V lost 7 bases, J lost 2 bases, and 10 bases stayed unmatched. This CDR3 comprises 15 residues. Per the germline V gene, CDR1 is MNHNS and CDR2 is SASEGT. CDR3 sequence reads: CASTLPAGVTYEQYL. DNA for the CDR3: TGTGCCAGCACCCTGCCAGCGGGAGTTACCTACGAGCAGTACCTC.

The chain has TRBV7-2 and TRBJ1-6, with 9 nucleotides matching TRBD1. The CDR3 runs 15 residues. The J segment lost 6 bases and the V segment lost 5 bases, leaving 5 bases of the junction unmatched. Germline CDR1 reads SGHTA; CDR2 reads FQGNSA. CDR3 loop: CASSKGTGLNSPLHF. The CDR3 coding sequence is TGTGCCAGCAGCAAAGGGACAGGGCTTAATTCACCCCTCCACTTT. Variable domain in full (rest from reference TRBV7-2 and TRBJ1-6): GAGVSQSPSNKVTEKGKDVELRCDPISGHTALYWYRQSLGQGLEFLIYFQGNSAPDKSGLPSDRFSAERTGGSVSTLTIQRTQQEDSAVYLCASSKGTGLNSPLHFGNGTRLTVT.

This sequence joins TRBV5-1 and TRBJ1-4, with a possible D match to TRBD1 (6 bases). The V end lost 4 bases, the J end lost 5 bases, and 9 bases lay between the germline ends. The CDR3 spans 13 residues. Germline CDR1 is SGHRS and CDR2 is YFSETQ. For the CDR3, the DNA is TGCGCCAGCAGCCATCAGGGGAATGAAAAACTGTTTTTT. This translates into CASSHQGNEKLFF. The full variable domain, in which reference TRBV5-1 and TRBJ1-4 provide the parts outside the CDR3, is KAGVTQTPRYLIKTRGQQVTLSCSPISGHRSVSWYQQTPGQGLQFLFEYFSETQRNKGNFPGRFSGRQFSNSRSEMNVSTLELGDSALYLCASSHQGNEKLFFGSGTQLSVL.

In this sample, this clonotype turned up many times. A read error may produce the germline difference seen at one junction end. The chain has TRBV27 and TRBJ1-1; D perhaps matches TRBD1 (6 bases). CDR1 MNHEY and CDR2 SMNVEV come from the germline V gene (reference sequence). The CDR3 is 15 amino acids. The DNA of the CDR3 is TGTGCCAGCATTTTACAGGGACGGGGGAACACTGAAGCTTTCTTT. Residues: CASILQGRGNTEAFF.

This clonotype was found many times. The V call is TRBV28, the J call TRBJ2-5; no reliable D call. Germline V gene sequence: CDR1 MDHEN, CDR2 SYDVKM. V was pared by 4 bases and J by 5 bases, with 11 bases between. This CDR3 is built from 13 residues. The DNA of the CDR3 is TGTGCCAGCAGTTCGGGTTGGACGGAGACCCAGTACTTC. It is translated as CASSSGWTETQYF.

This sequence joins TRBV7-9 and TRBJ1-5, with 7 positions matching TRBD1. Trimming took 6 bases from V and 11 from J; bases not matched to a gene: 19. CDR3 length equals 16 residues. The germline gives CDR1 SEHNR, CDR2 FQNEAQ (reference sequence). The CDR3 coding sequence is TGTGCCAGCAGTACGGCCGGGACAGCCAAAAGGGAGACCCAGCATTTT. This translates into CASSTAGTAKRETQHF.